A single sample is the source of the 3 T cell receptor beta chains below, sequenced in a study of OX40 agonist ivuxolimab in advanced cancers. Measured with immunoSEQ multiplex PCR; TCRdb has only the in-frame clones, and not every one. The data contain 15,000 to 20,000 clones, 80% to 90% of them singletons. The sequences come from CD4+ or CD8+ T cells sorted from blood, collected in a trial of the OX40 agonist ivuxolimab. The source is an adult with an advanced solid tumor such as melanoma, head and neck, liver or kidney cancer.

The J gene is TRBJ2-3, the V gene TRBV4-1; possible D gene TRBD2, 6 bases. The CDR3 loop spans 18 amino acids. The germline V and J ends were trimmed by 0 bases and 2 bases, with 18 bases remaining between them. CDR1 is MGHRA, CDR2 YSYEKL, per germline. CDR3: CASSQDPGVSAPTDTQYF. DNA of the CDR3: TGCGCCAGCAGCCAAGATCCGGGAGTGTCGGCCCCCACAGATACGCAGTATTTT.

This clone was detected only a few times. CDR3 protein: CASSLGQGLHEQYF. The CDR3, as DNA: TGTGCCAGTAGTTTAGGACAGGGGCTCCACGAGCAGTACTTC. This chain uses TRBV19 with TRBJ2-7; the match to TRBD1 covers 9 bases. Trimming cost V 5 bases and J 5 bases; bases outside gene matches: 7. Germline values: CDR1 LNHDA, CDR2 SQIVND (reference sequence). The CDR3 has 14 amino acids.

This chain's CDR3 is CASSIGGTQNQPQHF. In DNA, the CDR3 is TGTGCCAGTAGTATCGGGGGGACACAGAATCAGCCCCAGCATTTT. The J gene is TRBJ1-5, the V gene TRBV19, with D tentatively TRBD1 (6 bases). V dropped 3 bases and J dropped 4 bases, with 13 bases sitting between them. The CDR3 consists of 15 residues. Germline V gives CDR1 LNHDA, CDR2 SQIVND (reference sequence).